This entry is about one T cell receptor beta chain. Its antigen specificity is not known. The record has no base qualities; no much larger clone is one base away. The germline V gene (reference sequence) yields SEHNR for CDR1 and FQNEAQ for CDR2. The CDR3 spans 16 residues, from the cysteine through the phenylalanine. Only the CDR3 region is kept as DNA, spanning 48 bases read in frame from base 1. V is pruned by 0 bases and J by 7 bases, leaving 7 bases of the junction without a gene match. TCR CDR3 regions were amplified from genomic DNA by multiplex PCR using the deep immunoSEQ assay. Genomic DNA extracted from each cell subset was distributed evenly over all wells of several immunoSEQ 96-well plates, and each plate served as one replicate. For sorted subsets, each replicate PCR was loaded with 200 ng genomic DNA, equivalent to 30,000 or so T cell genomes. Purified libraries were quantified with a Qubit 3.0 fluorometer, sized on a Bioanalyzer 2100, and re-quantified with the KAPA Library Quantification kit. A separate single-read 150-cycle Illumina NextSeq 550 flow cell was used to sequence each immunoSEQ 96-well plate. In the authors' own workflow: Because only junctional sequences without quality scores were contained in the immunoSEQ output, filtering matching that applied to full-length reads could not be performed. Sequences were annotated with PyIR, a Python wrapper for IgBLAST v1.9, using IMGT germline references to assign V/J genes and CDR3. Any read was removed if the V/J assignment was weak (E-value above 1e-6), the CDR3 was missing, or the read contained stop codons, out-of-frame junctions, or ambiguous translated residues. A V3J clonotype was defined by an identical inferred V gene, J gene, and CDR3 amino acid sequence. Percentage overlap between repertoires was calculated by dividing the number of shared unique clonotypes by the size of the smaller repertoire. Repertoire richness was assessed with RTK rarefaction, the Chao1 estimator, and Recon v2.1 estimates of unobserved clonotypes. Generation probabilities were computed with OLGA for all TCRbeta clonotypes obtained by the gDNA method from a few donors. TCRdb's version of the immuneACCESS table is confined to in-frame rearrangements and falls short of the full clone set. An unresolved V gene accounts for under half of the shortfall where checked; the remainder is of unknown origin. V and J calls and clone size are copied from that table; D and trimming were computed from the DNA. The sample table contains about 2 million clones; only one count was recorded for roughly 96% of them. The ten most abundant clones make up more than 0.1% of the sample.

Healthy HIV-negative adults with no recently reported acute infections or vaccinations were included as donors. Every donor was a Caucasian adult residing in Nashville, Tennessee, USA. Magnetic negative selection was used to enrich CD4+ T cells, after which naive cells were positively selected on CD45RA and the negative fraction became the memory subset. After blood collection by leukapheresis, PBMCs were isolated using Ficoll-Histopaque density gradient centrifugation and then cryopreserved in the vapor phase of liquid nitrogen. Analytical flow cytometry was used to check the purity and quantity of every magnetically sorted T cell population. From each sorted fraction, genomic DNA was isolated and quantified by UV absorbance on a Nanodrop 2000c. The record originates from a study of shared clonotypes between healthy human individuals (dated by TCRdb to 2020 to 2022). The study in broad terms: Three men and a couple of women, aged 18 to 49 years, made up the cohort. Between about 0.8 and 9.5 billion PBMCs per donor were obtained by leukapheresis. The study deeply sequenced blood TCR repertoires of several healthy adults to estimate repertoire size and the extent of clonotype sharing between individuals. Different laboratories and diverse techniques were used to prepare libraries and sequence TCR repertoires, to increase sequencing depth and limit assay-specific biases. Per donor, three plates each were used for CD4 naive and CD4 memory, two for CD8 naive, and one for CD8 memory.

On the study overall, not on this receptor specifically: Rarefaction of sorted-subset datasets indicated incomplete sequencing despite the large sequencing depth. Pairwise subsampling led to the expectation that sequencing depth would affect the degree of clonotype sharing among donors. When a handful of donors were compared, the shared fraction of clonotypes was roughly 4.8% for naive CD4, around 3.6% for naive CD8, about 2.5% for memory CD4, and 0.4% for memory CD8. Sampling was restricted to blood, and TCR repertoires in tissue are likely to differ from TCR repertoires in blood. Higher generation probabilities were observed for clonotypes shared by all four sorted-subset donors than for non-shared clonotypes. Estimated clonotype richness was generally larger for naive than for memory subsets. The small number of donors limited the genetic and exposure-history diversity represented.

Rearrangement joined TRBV7-9 to TRBJ2-1; the junction holds 9 bases that match TRBD1. Sequenced input: naive CD4+ T cells sorted from blood. The meaning of the sample's cell subset or site label: CD45RA+ positively selected. This TCR was recovered from a man between 18 and 35 years old in good health. The CDR3 protein sequence reads: CASSLATGGARNEQFF. The DNA is as follows: TGTGCCAGCAGCTTAGCTACAGGGGGCGCCCGAAATGAGCAGTTCTTC.